Below are 9 T cell receptor beta chains sequenced from a single sample in a study of T cells expressing NK-cell markers. TCRdb reprocessed the 5' RACE reads, keeping one entry per CDR3 protein, no DNA. The specimen's table records 550,000 to 600,000 distinct CDR3 sequences. Sequenced: blood T cells: a sorted CD56 or NKG2C T cell subset, CD4+ or CD8+ T cells, or bulk PBMC T cells (not recorded which). The receptors were gathered from a man aged 18 to 29 in good health.

J is TRBJ2-1 and V is TRBV18; TCRdb reports TRBD1, a call that lacks DNA to check it against. CDR3 size: 15 residues. CDR1 KGHSH and CDR2 LQKENI come from the germline V gene. CDR3 loop: CASSPPWGRGFEQFF.

The chain joins TRBV11-1 to TRBJ2-2; TCRdb proposes TRBD1, but this gene call is untestable without DNA. The CDR3 totals 19 residues. Germline CDR1 is SGHAT and CDR2 is FQDESV (reference sequence). The CDR3 protein is CASSQTGAADERNTGELFF.

The chain carries TRBV5-1 and TRBJ2-7; TCRdb picks TRBD1, but there is no DNA to check that call. From germline, CDR1 is SGHRS and CDR2 YFSETQ. The CDR3 spans 14 residues. The CDR3 protein is CASSPIEGIGEQYF. Filled out from reference TRBV5-1 and TRBJ2-7, the complete variable domain reads KAGVTQTPRYLIKTRGQQVTLSCSPISGHRSVSWYQQTPGQGLQFLFEYFSETQRNKGNFPGRFSGRQFSNSRSEMNVSTLELGDSALYLCASSPIEGIGEQYFGPGTRLTVT.

The chain has TRBV27 and TRBJ1-6. The germline gives CDR1 MNHEY, CDR2 SMNVEV (reference sequence). The CDR3 sequence is 14 residues long. The CDR3 here is CASSLSGPNSPLHF.

The V call is TRBV4-3, the J call TRBJ2-1; TCRdb selects TRBD2, and the lack of DNA leaves this call unchecked. The CDR3 loop spans 18 amino acids. The germline V gene has CDR1 LGHNA and CDR2 YSLEER. The CDR3 reads CASSQEFSLAEPYNEQFF.

The V call is TRBV21-1, the J call TRBJ1-5; the TRBD1 assignment by TCRdb is unverifiable without DNA. TRBV21-1 is annotated as a pseudogene. The CDR3 sequence is 16 residues long. The CDR3: CASSKKPGWYNQPQHF.

This chain connects TRBV4-1 to TRBJ2-5; as DNA is missing, the TRBD1 call by TCRdb cannot be tested. CDR1 is MGHRA, CDR2 YSYEKL, per germline. The CDR3 spans 14 residues. Here the CDR3 reads CASSQTRGVKTQYF.

The chain joins TRBV5-1 to TRBJ1-6; TCRdb's D call, TRBD1, is unchecked because there is no DNA. CDR3 length equals 16 residues. Germline CDR1 SGHRS, CDR2 YFSETQ. This CDR3 is CASSLTGTGNNSPLHF. The variable domain in full, completed from reference TRBV5-1 and TRBJ1-6, reads KAGVTQTPRYLIKTRGQQVTLSCSPISGHRSVSWYQQTPGQGLQFLFEYFSETQRNKGNFPGRFSGRQFSNSRSEMNVSTLELGDSALYLCASSLTGTGNNSPLHFGNGTRLTVT.

The rearrangement uses TRBV7-9 and TRBJ1-2. CDR1 is SEHNR and CDR2 is FQNEAQ in the germline V gene (reference sequence). The CDR3 consists of 15 residues. CDR3 amino acids: CASSPGAGGNYGYTF.